This TCR beta chain was captured by sequencing in a study of metastatic and nonmetastatic thyroid tumors. This clone was picked up many times. V was pared by 3 bases and J by 4 bases, with 13 bases between. Germline CDR1 reads KGHSH; CDR2 reads LQKENI. The CDR3 length is 14 residues. The entire patient cohort was treatment-naive prior to thyroid surgery. TCRdb called clones again from the PCR reads with MiXCR. This table has approximately 30,000 clones, about 16% appearing once. The TCR comes from a female donor with papillary thyroid cancer or a benign thyroid nodule (not recorded which). Some clones in this sample may be carry-over from other donors' samples. The chain is built from TRBV18 and TRBJ2-7; maybe TRBD1 (6 bases). The sequenced sample was blood. CDR3 coding DNA: TGTGCCAGCTCACCGTCGCCAGGGGTGTACGAGCAGTACTTC. Encoded protein: CASSPSPGVYEQYF.